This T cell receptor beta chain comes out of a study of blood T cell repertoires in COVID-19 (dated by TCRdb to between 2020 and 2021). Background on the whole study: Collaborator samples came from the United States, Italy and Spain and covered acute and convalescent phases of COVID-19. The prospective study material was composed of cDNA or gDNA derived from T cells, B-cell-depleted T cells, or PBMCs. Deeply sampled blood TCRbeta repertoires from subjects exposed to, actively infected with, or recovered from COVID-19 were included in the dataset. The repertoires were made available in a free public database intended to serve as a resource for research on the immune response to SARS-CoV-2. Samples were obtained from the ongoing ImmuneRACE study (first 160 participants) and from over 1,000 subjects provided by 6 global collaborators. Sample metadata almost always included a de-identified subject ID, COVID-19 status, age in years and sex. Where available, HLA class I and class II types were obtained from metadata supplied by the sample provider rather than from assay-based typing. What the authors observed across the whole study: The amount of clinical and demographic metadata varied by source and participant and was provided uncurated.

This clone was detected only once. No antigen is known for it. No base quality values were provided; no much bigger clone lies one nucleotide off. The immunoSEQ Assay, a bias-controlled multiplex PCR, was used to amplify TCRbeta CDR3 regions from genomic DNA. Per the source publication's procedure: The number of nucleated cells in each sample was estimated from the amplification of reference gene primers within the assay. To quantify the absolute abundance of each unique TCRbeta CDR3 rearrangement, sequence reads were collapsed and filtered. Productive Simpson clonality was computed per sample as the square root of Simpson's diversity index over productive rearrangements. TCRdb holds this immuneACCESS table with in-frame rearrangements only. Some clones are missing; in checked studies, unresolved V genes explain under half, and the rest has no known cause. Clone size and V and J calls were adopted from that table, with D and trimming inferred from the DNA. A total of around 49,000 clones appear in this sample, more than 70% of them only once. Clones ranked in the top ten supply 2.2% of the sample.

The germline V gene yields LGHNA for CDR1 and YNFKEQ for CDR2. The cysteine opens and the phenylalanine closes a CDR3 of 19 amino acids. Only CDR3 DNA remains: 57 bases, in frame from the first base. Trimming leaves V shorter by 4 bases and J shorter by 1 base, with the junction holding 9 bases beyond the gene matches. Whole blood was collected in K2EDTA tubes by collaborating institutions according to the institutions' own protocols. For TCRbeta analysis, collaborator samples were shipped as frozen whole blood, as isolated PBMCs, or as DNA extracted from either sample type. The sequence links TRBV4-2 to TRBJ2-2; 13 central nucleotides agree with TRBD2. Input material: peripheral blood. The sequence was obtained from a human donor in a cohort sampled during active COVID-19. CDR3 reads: CASSRGLAGVGMNTGELFF. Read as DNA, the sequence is TGTGCCAGCAGCCGTGGACTAGCGGGGGTGGGGATGAACACCGGGGAGCTGTTTTTT.